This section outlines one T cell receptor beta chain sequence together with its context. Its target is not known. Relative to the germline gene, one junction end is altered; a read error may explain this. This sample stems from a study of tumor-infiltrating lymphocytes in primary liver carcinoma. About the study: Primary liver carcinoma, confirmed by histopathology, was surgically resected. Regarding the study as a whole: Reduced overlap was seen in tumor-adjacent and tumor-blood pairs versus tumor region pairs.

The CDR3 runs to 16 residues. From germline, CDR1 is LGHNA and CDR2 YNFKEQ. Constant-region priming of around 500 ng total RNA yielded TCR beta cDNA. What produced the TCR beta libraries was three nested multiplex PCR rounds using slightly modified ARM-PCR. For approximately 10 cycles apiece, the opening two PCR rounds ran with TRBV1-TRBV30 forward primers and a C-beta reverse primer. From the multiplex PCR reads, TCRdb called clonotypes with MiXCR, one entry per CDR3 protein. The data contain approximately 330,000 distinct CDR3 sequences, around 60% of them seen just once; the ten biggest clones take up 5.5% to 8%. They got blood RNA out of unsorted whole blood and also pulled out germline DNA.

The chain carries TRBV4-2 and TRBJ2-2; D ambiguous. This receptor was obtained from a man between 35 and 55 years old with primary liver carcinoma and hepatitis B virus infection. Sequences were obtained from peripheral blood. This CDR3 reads CANSQDLGLNTGELFF. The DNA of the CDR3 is TGTGCCAACAGCCAAGACCTGGGTCTTAACACCGGGGAGCTGTTTTTT.